This entry features one TCR beta chain sequence. This clonotype was recorded at least ten times. Its antigen has not been determined. Per-base quality was not reported, and no clone a single base away is much larger than it. The data were taken from a study of T cells in Graves' hyperthyroidism and ophthalmopathy (dated by TCRdb to between 2019 and 2020). Describing the broader study: Peripheral blood was sampled at the time of initial diagnosis, prior to any treatment. In addition, the study compared T-cell repertoires in thyroid tissue and in blood from five to seven Graves' hyperthyroidism patients. Following sampling, methimazole starting at 30 mg daily was given to hyperthyroidism patients, and high-dose intravenous methylprednisolone was given to ophthalmopathy patients. TCR Vbeta CDR3 sequencing of around 130 peripheral blood samples (more than 40 ophthalmopathy, 75 hyperthyroidism and some 17 progressor patients) is reported in the paper. For training and testing, the 80 to 100 patients in the discovery cohort were randomly divided in a 7:3 ratio. Prospective prediction of ophthalmopathy was tested in an independent validation cohort of 18 to 20 hyperthyroidism patients and 17 patients who later progressed to ophthalmopathy. To identify TCR V-J signatures that set the groups apart, the researchers used a discovery cohort of 90 to 100 patients, made up of under 45 with Graves' ophthalmopathy and about 55 with stable Graves' hyperthyroidism. The paper as a whole reports these results and caveats: Blood samples also contained most of the expanded thyroid clonotypes (frequency above 0.001), which suggests that blood repertoires may reflect thyroid immune responses. A model built on a 13 V-J signature distinguished ophthalmopathy from stable hyperthyroidism, reaching roughly 88% sensitivity and 81.08% specificity in cross-validation and 80%/75% in testing. Sample size was not statistically predetermined, and investigators were not blinded to group allocation. During validation, the model predicted progression to ophthalmopathy a median of around 6 months ahead of onset, with almost 71% sensitivity and around 72% specificity.

The TCR beta CDR3 regions were amplified from RNA transcripts. For the first round of RT-PCR on the TCR CDR3, the HTBI primer set was used together with the Qiagen OneStep RT-PCR kit. A second multiplex PCR round built the libraries, followed by size selection and purification. The libraries were sequenced on an Illumina HiSeq2000 using paired-end 100 bp reads. The authors processed their data as follows. SOAPnuke was used to process the raw data, throwing out any read that contained adapters or uncalled bases, had a mean Phred below 15, or lacked an exact constant-primer or identifier match. High-quality paired reads were merged using COPE v1.2.5, and each unique nucleotide sequence was defined as a clonotype. Clonotypes were aligned to IMGT TRBV, TRBD and TRBJ reference segments using MiTCR v1.1. Only V-J combinations with frequency above 0.0001, covering 99% to 99.2% of repertoires, were analysed. A TCS score was defined as the ratio of F50 (clonal expansion) to E x V (chaos), with BLOSUM62-based TCRdist applied between CDR3 peptides within each V-J. Welch's t-statistics and random forest reduced roughly 530 V-J features to under 15, which were used in a naive Bayes classifier (R e1071). Starting from the raw public reads, TCRdb applied fastp trimming at Q25, assembled clones with MiXCR and retained in-frame beta chains. Entries are consolidated by CDR3 protein sequence, retaining the most common genes and DNA. TCRdb, not the original authors, processed these V and J calls. The sample table shows 660,000 or so distinct CDR3 sequences, and less than 25% are seen once. The ten largest clones represent 30% to 40% of the sample.

In the ophthalmopathy patients, disease was moderately to severely active, with a Clinical Activity Score of 3 or more, a NOSPECS grade of 4 or more, and a duration of less than 3 months. Patients with uncontrolled infections, other autoimmune diseases, pregnancy or lactation were excluded. Diagnoses were based on clinical symptoms, serum thyroxine and TRAb, thyroid ultrasound and orbital computed tomography. PBMCs were separated from approximately 9.9 ml of fresh peripheral blood using Ficoll-Paque density gradient centrifugation. Trizol reagent was used to extract total RNA, and RNA quality was then checked on an Agilent 2100 Bioanalyzer. The sequence derives from a young man with Graves' ophthalmopathy. The sequencing sample was made of blood.

Read as DNA, the sequence is TGTGCCAGCAGTCAGTCACCCCGGAGGGGGCAAGAGACCCAGTACTTC. The resulting protein is CASSQSPRRGQETQYF. The rearrangement joined TRBV6-1 to TRBJ2-5; the D match is possibly TRBD1 or TRBD2, with 6 bases aligned in each. V gives up 5 bases and J gives up 2 bases, and the segment between their germline ends measures 18 bases. CDR1 and CDR2 are drawn from the germline V gene: MNHNS, SASEGT. From cysteine to phenylalanine, the CDR3 is 16 amino acids long. The sequence is cut down to CDR3 DNA, 48 bases in frame from base 1.